This TCR beta chain was captured in a study of T cell repertoires in cytomegalovirus infection. TCRdb re-derived calls from the reads in MiXCR, one entry per CDR3 protein. Of 290,000 or so distinct CDR3 sequences detected, about 25% appear once; the ten largest clones hold about 15%. Trimming pared 7 bases from V and 6 bases from J, leaving 22 bases between. The germline CDR1 and CDR2 sequences are MDHEN and SYDVKM. The CDR3 length is 15 residues. The chain couples TRBV28 to TRBJ2-7, with D maybe TRBD1 (6 bases). Sequencing input: PBMCs. This clonotype was sampled from a human donor in good health (CMV status not recorded). Some clones in this sample may be carry-over from other donors' samples. The CDR3 sequence: CASTPGQGSLLEQYF. The CDR3 coding sequence is TGTGCCAGCACCCCCGGTCAGGGGAGCCTACTCGAGCAGTACTTC.